The clone carrying this TCR beta chain was counted between two and nine times. The sample comes from a study of monozygotic twins with cystic fibrosis. The repertoire was sequenced with immunoSEQ multiplex PCR; TCRdb's copy has only in-frame clones and lacks some. Of roughly 28,000 clones in the sample, around four fifths are singletons; the top ten hold about 0.95%. The sample was blood. The clonotype originates from a girl aged 2-10 years with cystic fibrosis.

In DNA form, the CDR3 reads TGTGCCAGCAACCTCAGAGGAGTCCCTGAAGCTTTCTTT. This gives the protein CASNLRGVPEAFF. This rearrangement joins TRBV6-6 to TRBJ1-1; no clear D. This CDR3 region has 13 residues. Between the trimmed V and J ends, which lost 7 bases and 6 bases, there was a span of 15 bases. Germline-derived CDR1 and CDR2 are MNHNY and SVGAGI (reference sequence).